A selection of T cell receptor beta chains follows, all from one sample in a study of CD8 T cells in ankylosing spondylitis. TCRdb re-called the 5' RACE reads through MiXCR, storing one row per CDR3 protein. Among around 32,000 distinct CDR3 sequences listed, roughly 6.8% were seen once. The sequencing input was blood, either unsorted or a sorted T cell fraction (not recorded which). The receptor source for this set is a male donor with ankylosing spondylitis or in good health (not recorded which). Both conserved end residues are part of each CDR3. A D gene is named only where the DNA matches it firmly. Clone size is shown for a subset of rows, as once, few, many or a class of expanded clone.

clone size,D gene,CDR3 length,V gene,J gene,CDR3 protein,CDR3 DNA
-,-,20,TRBV11-2,TRBJ2-5,CASSPGPPDQISLYQETQYF,TGTGCCAGCAGTCCTGGGCCCCCGGACCAAATCTCCCTGTACCAAGAGACCCAGTACTTC
many,-,14,TRBV18,TRBJ2-3,CASSPGRTLDTQYF,TGTGCCAGCTCACCTGGGAGGACCCTCGATACGCAGTATTTT
many,-,14,TRBV7-9,TRBJ2-7,CASSPQDVNYEQYF,TGTGCCAGCAGCCCCCAGGACGTAAACTACGAGCAGTACTTC
many,TRBD2,13,TRBV2,TRBJ2-1,CASKGGRVDEQFF,TGTGCCAGCAAGGGCGGGAGGGTAGATGAGCAGTTCTTC
many,TRBD2,14,TRBV9,TRBJ2-7,CASSAGLAPYEQYF,TGTGCCAGCAGCGCGGGACTAGCCCCCTACGAGCAGTACTTC
many,-,13,TRBV30,TRBJ1-5,CAWSVGWDQPQHF,TGTGCCTGGAGTGTAGGGTGGGATCAGCCCCAGCATTTT
medium-sized,-,13,TRBV20-1,TRBJ2-1,CSARGPQGNEQFF,TGCAGTGCTCGAGGGCCCCAGGGCAATGAGCAGTTCTTC
once,TRBD2,15,TRBV7-9,TRBJ2-7,CASSPRLAGFYEQYF,TGTGCCAGCAGCCCCCGACTAGCGGGGTTCTACGAGCAGTACTTC
-,TRBD1,15,TRBV14,TRBJ1-2,CASSITTGGAGSYTF,TGTGCCAGCAGCATCACGACAGGGGGCGCCGGGAGCTACACCTTC
many,-,10,TRBV20-1,TRBJ2-3,CSGATDTQYF,TGCAGCGGGGCGACAGATACGCAGTATTTT
many,-,13,TRBV5-1,TRBJ2-7,CASRPVGDYEQYF,TGCGCCAGCAGGCCAGTCGGGGATTACGAGCAGTACTTC
many,TRBD1,15,TRBV20-1,TRBJ2-7,CSARPSPGTGLEQYF,TGCAGTGCTCGACCCTCACCCGGGACAGGACTCGAGCAGTACTTC
many,-,12,TRBV3-1,TRBJ2-3,CASWDSVTTQYF,TGTGCCAGCTGGGACTCCGTAACCACGCAGTATTTT
many,TRBD2,15,TRBV12-3/TRBV12-4,TRBJ2-7,CASRLAEFLPYEQYF,TGTGCCAGCAGGCTAGCGGAGTTCTTACCGTACGAGCAGTACTTC
many,TRBD2,15,TRBV5-1,TRBJ2-6,CASSFGGAGANVLTF,TGCGCCAGCAGCTTCGGGGGGGCGGGGGCCAACGTCCTGACTTTC
few,-,13,TRBV5-1,TRBJ2-1,CASSSSSYNEQFF,TGCGCCAGCAGCTCCTCCAGCTACAATGAGCAGTTCTTC
-,-,15,TRBV10-2,TRBJ2-6,CASGTPRSGANVLTF,TGCGCCAGCGGGACTCCCCGCTCTGGGGCCAACGTCCTGACTTTC
many,-,14,TRBV6-5,TRBJ2-1,CASSYFPGRGEQFF,TGTGCCAGCAGTTACTTCCCGGGGAGAGGCGAGCAGTTCTTC
-,-,13,TRBV7-2,TRBJ2-2,CASSSTDTGELFF,TGTGCCAGCAGCTCCACCGACACCGGGGAGCTGTTTTTT
many,-,15,TRBV20-1,TRBJ1-2,CCARGGRGHNYGYTF,TGCTGTGCTAGAGGTGGTAGGGGCCATAACTATGGCTACACCTTC
many,TRBD2,15,TRBV20-1,TRBJ2-7,CSAFNGGRINYEQYF,TGCAGTGCCTTTAACGGGGGGAGGATTAACTACGAGCAGTACTTC
many,-,18,TRBV24-1,TRBJ2-3,CATSDLPGRVWGTDTQYF,TGTGCCACCAGTGATTTGCCCGGCAGGGTCTGGGGTACAGATACGCAGTATTTT
many,TRBD2,14,TRBV28,TRBJ2-7,CASSLSSGGYEQYF,TGTGCCAGCAGTCTGTCTAGCGGGGGCTACGAGCAGTACTTC
many,-,14,TRBV5-1,TRBJ2-5,CASSRNPGEETQYF,TGCGCCAGCAGCCGGAACCCCGGGGAAGAGACCCAGTACTTC
many,-,13,TRBV20-1,TRBJ2-2,CSARVPNTGELFF,TGCAGTGCTAGAGTCCCGAACACCGGGGAGCTGTTTTTT
many,-,13,TRBV15,TRBJ2-7,CATSYLLAYEQYF,TGTGCCACCAGCTACTTACTAGCCTACGAGCAGTACTTC
many,-,19,TRBV20-1,TRBJ1-1,CSALAIGTRGERGNTEAFF,TGCAGTGCTTTGGCGATTGGGACACGCGGTGAAAGGGGAAACACTGAAGCTTTCTTT
many,-,15,TRBV5-1,TRBJ2-5,CASSLVAGERETQYF,TGCGCCAGCAGCTTGGTTGCAGGGGAGCGAGAGACCCAGTACTTC
many,TRBD2,14,TRBV18,TRBJ2-7,CASSSNLAGGEQYF,TGTGCCAGCTCATCCAACCTAGCGGGAGGCGAGCAGTACTTC
many,-,13,TRBV24-1,TRBJ2-7,CATSGRLSYEQYF,TGTGCCACCAGTGGAAGGCTCTCCTACGAGCAGTACTTC
-,TRBD1,13,TRBV6-5,TRBJ1-2,CASSYRTGDGYTF,TGTGCCAGCAGTTACCGGACAGGGGATGGCTACACCTTC
many,-,13,TRBV29-1,TRBJ1-1,CSVDAGGLTEAFF,TGCAGCGTTGATGCGGGGGGCCTCACTGAAGCTTTCTTT
few,TRBD2,14,TRBV2,TRBJ2-7,CASRKAGGQYEQYF,TGTGCCAGCAGGAAAGCGGGAGGGCAATACGAGCAGTACTTC
many,TRBD1,15,TRBV20-1,TRBJ1-1,CSARDLGQGWTEAFF,TGCAGTGCTAGAGATCTGGGACAGGGGTGGACTGAAGCTTTCTTT
many,-,14,TRBV12-3/TRBV12-4,TRBJ2-7,CASTPPGLPYEQYF,TGTGCCAGCACCCCCCCGGGATTGCCCTACGAGCAGTACTTC
many,TRBD1,17,TRBV3-1,TRBJ2-6,CASSQVTGASGANVLTF,TGTGCCAGCAGCCAAGTAACAGGGGCAAGTGGGGCCAACGTCCTGACTTTC
many,TRBD1,14,TRBV6-1,TRBJ2-7,CASRTGTGTYEQYF,TGTGCCAGCCGAACCGGGACAGGGACATACGAGCAGTACTTC
many,TRBD2,17,TRBV24-1,TRBJ2-1,CATSDPAVSGSNGEQFF,TGTGCCACCAGTGACCCCGCGGTTAGCGGGAGTAACGGTGAGCAGTTCTTC
-,-,11,TRBV29-1,TRBJ1-1,CSVAWGTEAFF,TGCAGCGTTGCATGGGGAACTGAAGCTTTCTTT
few,-,15,TRBV7-2,TRBJ2-3,CASSFPGSGTDTQYF,TGTGCCAGCAGCTTCCCCGGATCGGGCACAGATACGCAGTATTTT
many,TRBD1,16,TRBV29-1,TRBJ1-2,CSVGGGDRAYNYGYTF,TGCAGCGTCGGGGGAGGGGACAGGGCTTACAACTATGGCTACACCTTC
many,-,14,TRBV3-1,TRBJ2-4,CASSPGLAVNIQYF,TGTGCCAGCAGCCCAGGGTTGGCAGTAAACATTCAGTACTTC
many,-,13,TRBV7-6,TRBJ2-7,CASSLAPGLEEYF,TGTGCCAGCAGCTTAGCGCCGGGGCTCGAGGAGTACTTC
-,-,13,TRBV18,TRBJ2-2,CASSPAVSGELFF,TGTGCCAGCTCACCGGCGGTTTCCGGGGAGCTGTTTTTT
-,TRBD1,16,TRBV5-5,TRBJ2-7,CASSPQTGGSSYEQYF,TGTGCCAGCAGCCCCCAAACAGGGGGTAGCTCCTACGAGCAGTACTTC
many,-,14,TRBV18,TRBJ2-7,CASSREGGGYEQYF,TGTGCCAGCTCACGAGAAGGGGGTGGCTACGAGCAGTACTTC
many,-,16,TRBV5-1,TRBJ2-3,CASSLGAGPSTDTQYF,TGCGCCAGCAGCCTTGGAGCGGGTCCCTCAACAGATACGCAGTATTTT
few,-,14,TRBV3-1,TRBJ2-1,CASSQVDSFNEQFF,TGTGCCAGCAGCCAAGTGGACAGCTTCAATGAGCAGTTCTTC
-,TRBD2,19,TRBV7-6,TRBJ2-1,CVSSLGLAGGPSSYNEQFF,TGTGTCAGCAGCTTAGGACTAGCGGGAGGCCCTAGCTCCTACAATGAGCAGTTCTTC
-,-,13,TRBV7-2,TRBJ2-5,CASNLAVQETQYF,TGTGCCAGCAATTTAGCGGTTCAAGAGACCCAGTACTTC
many,-,11,TRBV5-1,TRBJ1-1,CASSLADEAFF,TGCGCCAGCAGCTTGGCGGATGAAGCTTTCTTT
many,TRBD2,20,TRBV11-3,TRBJ2-1,CASRHKGLAGGWGSYNEQFF,TGTGCCAGCAGACATAAGGGACTAGCGGGAGGGTGGGGGTCTTACAATGAGCAGTTCTTC
few,TRBD1,13,TRBV6-2/TRBV6-3,TRBJ2-5,CASRRTGEETQYF,TGTGCCAGCAGGCGGACAGGGGAAGAGACCCAGTACTTC
many,TRBD2,15,TRBV20-1,TRBJ2-1,CSARSAGGPVDEQFF,TGCAGTGCTAGATCAGCGGGAGGGCCTGTGGATGAGCAGTTCTTC
many,TRBD2,16,TRBV7-8,TRBJ2-3,CASSLAGGANTDTQYF,TGTGCCAGCAGCTTAGCCGGGGGGGCGAACACAGATACGCAGTATTTT
many,-,15,TRBV5-1,TRBJ1-2,CASSLEPGMGYGYTF,TGCGCCAGCAGCTTGGAGCCAGGCATGGGCTATGGCTACACCTTC
many,-,13,TRBV18,TRBJ2-1,CASSGLLSNEQFF,TGTGCCAGCTCGGGACTGTTAAGTAATGAGCAGTTCTTC
many,TRBD2,15,TRBV7-2,TRBJ2-3,CASSLGREGTDTQYF,TGTGCCAGCAGCTTAGGGCGGGAGGGCACAGATACGCAGTATTTT
few,-,13,TRBV11-2,TRBJ2-1,CASSLGSAWEQFF,TGTGCCAGCAGCCTAGGGTCCGCGTGGGAGCAGTTCTTC